These 3 T cell receptor beta chains were all obtained from the same sample, sequenced in a study of blood T cell repertoires in COVID-19. Measured with immunoSEQ multiplex PCR; TCRdb has only the in-frame clones, and not every one. The data hold under 150,000 clones, with over 60% observed a single time. Sequenced material: peripheral blood. The receptors come from a woman older than 75 with acute or convalescent COVID-19.

The chain joins TRBV5-1 to TRBJ1-1; a possible D gene is TRBD1 (6 bases). Trimming pared 3 bases from V and 0 bases from J, leaving 12 bases between. CDR1 SGHRS and CDR2 YFSETQ come from the germline V gene. This CDR3 spans 15 amino acids. For the CDR3, the DNA is TGCGCCAGCAGCTCAGGGGCTGGATTGAACACTGAAGCTTTCTTT. Its protein product is CASSSGAGLNTEAFF.

This sequence joins TRBV19 and TRBJ1-6, with a tentative D call TRBD1 (5 bases). The CDR3 is 15 residues long. Germline values: CDR1 LNHDA, CDR2 SQIVND (reference sequence). V lost 1 base and J 6 bases, leaving 10 bases between the germline ends. CDR3 sequence: CASSIGTRTNSPLHF. The CDR3 DNA follows: TGTGCCAGTAGTATAGGGACACGGACTAATTCACCCCTCCACTTT.

The sample holds one count of this clone. The chain joins TRBV19 to TRBJ2-2; 11 positions agree with TRBD2. V trimming: 3 bases; J trimming: 6 bases; junction bases outside the gene matches: 9. CDR1 is LNHDA, CDR2 SQIVND, per germline (reference sequence). CDR3 length equals 17 residues. The CDR3 sequence: CASSISGRASAAGELFF. The CDR3 nucleotides read TGTGCCAGTAGTATTAGCGGGAGGGCCTCGGCGGCCGGGGAGCTGTTTTTT.